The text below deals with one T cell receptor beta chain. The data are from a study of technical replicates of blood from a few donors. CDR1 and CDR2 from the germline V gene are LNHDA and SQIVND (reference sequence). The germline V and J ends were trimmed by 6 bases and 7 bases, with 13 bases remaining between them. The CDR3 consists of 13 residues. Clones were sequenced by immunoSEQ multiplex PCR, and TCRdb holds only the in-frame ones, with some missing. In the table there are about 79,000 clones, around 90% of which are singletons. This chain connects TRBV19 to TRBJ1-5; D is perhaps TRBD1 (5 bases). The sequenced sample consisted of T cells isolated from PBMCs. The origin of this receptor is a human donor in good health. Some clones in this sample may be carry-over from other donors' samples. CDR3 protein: CASSRQIRQPQHF. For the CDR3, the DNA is TGTGCCAGTAGCCGACAGATTCGGCAGCCCCAGCATTTT.